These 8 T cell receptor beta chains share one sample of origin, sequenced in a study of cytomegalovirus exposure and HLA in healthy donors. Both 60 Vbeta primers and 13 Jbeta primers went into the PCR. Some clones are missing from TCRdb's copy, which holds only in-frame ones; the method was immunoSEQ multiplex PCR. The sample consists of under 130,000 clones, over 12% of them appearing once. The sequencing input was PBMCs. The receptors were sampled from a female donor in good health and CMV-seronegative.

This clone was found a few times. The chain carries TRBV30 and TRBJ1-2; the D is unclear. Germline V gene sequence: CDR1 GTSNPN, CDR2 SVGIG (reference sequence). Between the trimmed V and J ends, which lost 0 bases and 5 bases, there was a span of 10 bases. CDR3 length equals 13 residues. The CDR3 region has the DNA TGTGCCTGGAGTGTGAGCATGTCTTATGGCTACACCTTC. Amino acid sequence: CAWSVSMSYGYTF.

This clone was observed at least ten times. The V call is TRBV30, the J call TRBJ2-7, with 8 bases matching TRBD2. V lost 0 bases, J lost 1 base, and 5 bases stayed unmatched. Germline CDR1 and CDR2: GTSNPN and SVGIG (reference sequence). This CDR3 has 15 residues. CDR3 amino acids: CAWSVRAGGSYEQYF. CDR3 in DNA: TGTGCCTGGAGTGTTAGGGCGGGAGGTTCCTACGAGCAGTACTTC. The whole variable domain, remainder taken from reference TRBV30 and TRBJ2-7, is SQTIHQWPATLVQPVGSPLSLECTVEGTSNPNLYWYRQAAGRGLQLLFYSVGIGQISSEVPQNLSASRPQDRQFILSSKKLLLSDSGFYLCAWSVRAGGSYEQYFGPGTRLTVT.

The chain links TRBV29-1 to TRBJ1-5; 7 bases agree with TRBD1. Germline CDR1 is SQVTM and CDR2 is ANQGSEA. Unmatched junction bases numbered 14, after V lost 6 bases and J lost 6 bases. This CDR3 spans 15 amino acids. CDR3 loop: CSVASGTVGAQPQHF. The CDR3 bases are TGCAGCGTCGCCTCCGGGACAGTAGGGGCTCAGCCCCAGCATTTT.

As DNA, the CDR3 is TGTGCCAGCAGTTTAGCACAGGGGGCAGGGAACTATGGCTACACCTTC. Amino acid sequence: CASSLAQGAGNYGYTF. This rearrangement joins TRBV28 to TRBJ1-2, with TRBD1 matching 9 bases. Germline V lookup: CDR1 MDHEN, CDR2 SYDVKM. Trimming took 2 bases from V and 2 from J; bases not matched to a gene: 6. This CDR3 contains 16 residues.

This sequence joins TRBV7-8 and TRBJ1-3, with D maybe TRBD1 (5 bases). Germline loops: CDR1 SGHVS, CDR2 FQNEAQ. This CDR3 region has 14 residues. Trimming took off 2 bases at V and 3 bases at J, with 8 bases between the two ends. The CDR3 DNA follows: TGTGCCAGCAGCTTACGGGGGGATGGAAACACCATATATTTT. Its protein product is CASSLRGDGNTIYF.

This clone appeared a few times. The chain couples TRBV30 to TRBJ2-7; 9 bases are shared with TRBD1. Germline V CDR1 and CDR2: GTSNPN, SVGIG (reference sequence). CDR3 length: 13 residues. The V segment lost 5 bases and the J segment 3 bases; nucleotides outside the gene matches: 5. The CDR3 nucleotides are TGTGCCTGGGGGACAGGGAACGTCTACGAGCAGTACTTC. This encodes CAWGTGNVYEQYF.

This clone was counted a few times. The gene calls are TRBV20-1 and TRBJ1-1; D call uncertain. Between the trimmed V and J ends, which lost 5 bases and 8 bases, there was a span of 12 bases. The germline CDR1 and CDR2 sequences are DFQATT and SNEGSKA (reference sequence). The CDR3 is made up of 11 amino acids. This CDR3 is CSAYNSPEAFF. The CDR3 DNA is TGCAGTGCTTATAATAGCCCGGAAGCTTTCTTT.

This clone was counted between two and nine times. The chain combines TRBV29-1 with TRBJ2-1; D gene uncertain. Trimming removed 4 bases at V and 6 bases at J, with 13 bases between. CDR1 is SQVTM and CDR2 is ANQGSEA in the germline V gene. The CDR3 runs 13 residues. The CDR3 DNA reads TGCAGCGTTGTAGGTGACTCCCGCAATGAGCAGTTCTTC. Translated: CSVVGDSRNEQFF.